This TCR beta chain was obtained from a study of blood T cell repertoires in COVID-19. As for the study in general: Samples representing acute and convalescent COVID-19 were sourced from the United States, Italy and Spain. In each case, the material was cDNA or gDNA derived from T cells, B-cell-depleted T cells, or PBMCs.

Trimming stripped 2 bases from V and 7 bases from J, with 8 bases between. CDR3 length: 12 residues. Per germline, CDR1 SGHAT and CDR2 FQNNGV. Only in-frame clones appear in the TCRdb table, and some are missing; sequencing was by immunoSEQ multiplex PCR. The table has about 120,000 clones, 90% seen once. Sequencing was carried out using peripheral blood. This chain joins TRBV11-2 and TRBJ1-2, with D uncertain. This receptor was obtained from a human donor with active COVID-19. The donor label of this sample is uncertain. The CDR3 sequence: CASSLSIGGYTF. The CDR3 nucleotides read TGTGCCAGCAGCTTAAGCATCGGTGGCTACACCTTC.